This section outlines one TCR beta chain sequence together with its context. V lost 6 bases to trimming and J lost 3 bases; unmatched junction nucleotides: 6. The CDR3 sequence is 14 residues long. CDR1 is LGHDT and CDR2 is YNNKEL in the germline V gene (reference sequence). MiXCR, run by TCRdb on the RT-PCR reads, gives a single entry per CDR3 protein. The sample lists about 570,000 distinct CDR3 sequences, roughly 10% seen once, with approximately 10% in the top ten. This specimen comes from a study of response to subunit inactivated influenza vaccine. Separately, the same data were catalogued under a study of T cells expressing NK-cell markers. That source notes: TCR beta cDNA was made by 5'RACE template switching with UMIs. TCR beta repertoires came from sorted CD3+CD56+NKG2C+, CD3+CD56+NKG2C- and CD3+CD56-NKG2C+ T cells. Of CD8+ T cells, 1.0-7.0% belonged to dominant NKG2C+ clonotypes in roughly six donors. The same clonotypes also predominated in the CD3+CD56-NKG2C+ fraction of four donors. Specificity for HCMV among expanded NKG2C+ T cell clones was not established.

The rearrangement links TRBV3-1 to TRBJ2-7; 9 nucleotides match TRBD1. This clonotype originated in a middle-aged man who received an inactivated influenza vaccine. The sequencing used PBMCs from blood, collected on the day of vaccination. The CDR3 region has the DNA TGTGCCAGCAGTGGCGGGACAGGGATCTACGAGCAGTACTTC. Its translation: CASSGGTGIYEQYF.